Following are 20 T cell receptor beta chains from one sample sequenced in a study of Graves' ophthalmopathy and Graves' hyperthyroidism. Beta-chain TCR CDR3 regions were amplified from RNA transcripts. RT-PCR in the first round used HTBI primers; a second-round multiplex PCR followed. TCRdb re-derived calls from the multiplex PCR reads in MiXCR, one entry per CDR3 protein. Here the sample spans just over 400,000 distinct CDR3 sequences, approximately 21% being singletons. The sample was peripheral blood. Every receptor here comes from a woman younger than 35 with stable Graves' hyperthyroidism.

This chain connects TRBV12-3 or TRBV12-4 to TRBJ2-5; 7 bases align to TRBD1. CDR3 size: 17 residues. Trimming at V came to 7 bases and at J to 0 bases, leaving 14 bases not matched to a gene. The CDR3 here is CASNLLDRDSNQETQYF. The CDR3 coding sequence is TGTGCCAGCAATCTACTGGACCGGGACAGCAACCAAGAGACCCAGTACTTC.

This clonotype was recorded many times. The chain couples TRBV27 to TRBJ2-7, with D maybe TRBD1 (5 bases). CDR3 size: 15 residues. From germline, CDR1 is MNHEY and CDR2 SMNVEV (reference sequence). Trimming cost V 5 bases and J 2 bases, with 16 bases left between them. The CDR3 is CASSPPAGRPYEQYF. As DNA, the CDR3 is TGTGCCAGCAGTCCCCCCGCAGGGCGCCCCTACGAGCAGTACTTC.

This clonotype was counted many times. This chain joins TRBV28 and TRBJ2-7; D not certain. CDR1 is MDHEN and CDR2 is SYDVKM in the germline V gene. The CDR3 is 14 residues long. The V gene lost 8 bases and the J gene lost 2 bases, with 16 bases spanning the gap. The CDR3 region has the DNA TGTGCCAGCGTTTTAGGCAGTCTCCCCTACGAGCAGTACTTC. Protein: CASVLGSLPYEQYF.

This clonotype came up many times. Possible read error: a much larger clone is one base away. V gene TRBV5-1 combines with J gene TRBJ1-2; perhaps TRBD1 as D (6 bases). V lost 0 bases to trimming and J lost 10 bases, with 16 bases between them. The CDR3 has 14 amino acids. In germline, CDR1 is SGHRS, CDR2 YFSETQ. DNA of the CDR3: TGCGCCAGCAGCTTGGAACAGGGTACGGATGACTACACCTTC. Protein: CASSLEQGTDDYTF. Full variable domain (rest looked up from reference TRBV5-1 and TRBJ1-2): KAGVTQTPRYLIKTRGQQVTLSCSPISGHRSVSWYQQTPGQGLQFLFEYFSETQRNKGNFPGRFSGRQFSNSRSEMNVSTLELGDSALYLCASSLEQGTDDYTFGSGTRLTVV.

This clonotype was observed many times. This sequence joins TRBV29-1 and TRBJ1-5, with a possible D match to TRBD1 (5 bases). The CDR3 length is 12 residues. Trimming pared 6 bases from V and 3 bases from J, leaving 9 bases between. Germline V gene data show CDR1 as SQVTM and CDR2 as ANQGSEA. CDR3 amino acids: CSVRDFNQPQHF. The DNA for the CDR3 is TGCAGCGTCCGGGACTTCAATCAGCCCCAGCATTTT.

This clonotype was detected ten times or more. The chain couples TRBV7-8 to TRBJ1-1; 11 bases line up with TRBD1. Germline-derived CDR1 and CDR2 are SGHVS and FQNEAQ. The J segment lost 1 base and the V segment lost 2 bases, leaving 6 bases of the junction unmatched. CDR3 length: 17 amino acids. This chain's CDR3 is CASSLPGDRGKNTEAFF. Here the CDR3 DNA reads TGTGCCAGCAGCTTACCAGGGGACAGGGGGAAGAACACTGAAGCTTTCTTT. The variable domain in full, with the rest retrieved from reference TRBV7-8 and TRBJ1-1, is GAGVSQSPRYKVAKRGQDVALRCDPISGHVSLFWYQQALGQGPEFLTYFQNEAQLDKSGLPSDRFFAERPEGSVSTLKIQRTQQEDSAVYLCASSLPGDRGKNTEAFFGQGTRLTVV.

V and J are TRBV12-3 or TRBV12-4 and TRBJ2-2, with D possibly TRBD2 on 7 matching bases. Trimming pared 8 bases from V and 0 bases from J, leaving 16 bases between. The CDR3 loop spans 16 amino acids. The DNA of the CDR3 is TGTGCCAGCGACGGGCGGCGGGGGCCGAACACCGGGGAGCTGTTTTTT. This encodes CASDGRRGPNTGELFF.

There are many counts of this clonotype. The rearrangement uses TRBV6-2 or TRBV6-3 and TRBJ2-7; D is ambiguous. Germline CDR1 MNHEY, CDR2 SVGEGT. V lost 10 bases and J lost 7, with 26 bases in between. The CDR3 has 15 residues. The CDR3 DNA is TGTGCCAACAGCCCCGGACGCGATCCCACCCGGGAGCAGTACTTC. It yields the protein CANSPGRDPTREQYF.

V and J are TRBV12-5 and TRBJ1-3; D is undetermined. The CDR3 has 14 amino acids. Per the germline V gene, CDR1 is LGHNT and CDR2 is FRNRAP. The V and J ends lost 0 bases and 4 bases respectively, with 7 bases between them. The CDR3 DNA reads as TGTGCTAGTGGTTTGGTACCGAACGGAAACACCATATATTTT. Translating gives CASGLVPNGNTIYF.

This clonotype was observed many times. V usage is TRBV12-3 or TRBV12-4 and J usage is TRBJ2-5; the D gene is possibly TRBD2 (5 bases). The CDR3 sequence is 14 residues long. V gave up 6 bases and J gave up 0 bases, with 11 bases separating them. The CDR3 is CASRPGRYQETQYF. CDR3 in DNA: TGTGCCAGCAGGCCGGGAAGGTACCAAGAGACCCAGTACTTC.

This clonotype has ten or more counts. The chain links TRBV28 to TRBJ1-5, with D possibly TRBD1 on 5 matching bases. With 2 bases removed from V and 4 bases from J, the gap between germline ends came to 9 bases. Germline CDR1 reads MDHEN; CDR2 reads SYDVKM. The CDR3 runs to 14 residues. CDR3 sequence reads: CASSLVTENQPQHF. The CDR3 nucleotides are TGTGCCAGCAGTTTAGTGACAGAGAATCAGCCCCAGCATTTT.

This clonotype has at least ten counts. The chain uses TRBV6-1 and TRBJ2-5; maybe TRBD2 (7 bases). There are 14 residues in the CDR3. Trimming shortened V by 3 bases and J by 5 bases, and 13 bases separated the two germline ends. Per the germline V gene, CDR1 is MNHNS and CDR2 is SASEGT. CDR3 sequence reads: CASSDIRGGETQYF. CDR3 DNA: TGTGCCAGCAGTGACATCAGGGGAGGGGAGACCCAGTACTTC.

Ten or more counts support this clonotype. The rearrangement links TRBV28 to TRBJ2-3; either TRBD1 or TRBD2 may fit D (5 bases each). The CDR3 covers 16 residues. The V and J ends lost 7 bases and 1 base respectively, with 18 bases between them. Looked up from germline, CDR1 is MDHEN and CDR2 is SYDVKM. The DNA for the CDR3 is TGTGCCAGCAACTTCGACCGGGACGGACGCACAGATACGCAGTATTTT. This encodes CASNFDRDGRTDTQYF.

V and J are TRBV28 and TRBJ2-7; 8 bases match TRBD2. The V and J ends lost 5 bases and 0 bases, in that order; junction bases with no gene match: 9. Germline V CDR1 and CDR2: MDHEN, SYDVKM. This CDR3 is built from 16 residues. CDR3 bases: TGTGCCAGCAGTCCGACGACTAGCGCAAGCTCCTACGAGCAGTACTTC. Protein sequence: CASSPTTSASSYEQYF. Combining the CDR3 with reference TRBV28 and TRBJ2-7 gives the whole variable domain DVKVTQSSRYLVKRTGEKVFLECVQDMDHENMFWYRQDPGLGLRLIYFSYDVKMKEKGDIPEGYSVSREKKERFSLILESASTNQTSMYLCASSPTTSASSYEQYFGPGTRLTVT.

In its sample, this clonotype was seen many times. The chain has TRBV2 and TRBJ2-7, with 12 bases fitting TRBD2. Germline V gene lookup returns CDR1 SNHLY and CDR2 FYNNEI. CDR3 length: 16 amino acids. Trimming cost V 1 base and J 0 bases; bases outside gene matches: 1. The DNA of the CDR3 is TGTGCCAGCAGTGAAGGACTAGCGGGAGCCTCCTACGAGCAGTACTTC. Translated, it gives CASSEGLAGASYEQYF.

This clonotype was seen ten or more times. The V and J genes are TRBV6-2 or TRBV6-3 and TRBJ2-2, with a possible D match to TRBD2 (5 bases). The ends were cut back, 8 bases at V and 3 bases at J, with 16 bases in the middle. The germline V gene has CDR1 MNHEY and CDR2 SVGEGT. The CDR3 length is 15 residues. The CDR3: CASSPWGDDTGELFF. In nucleotides, the CDR3 is TGTGCCAGCTCCCCTTGGGGAGACGACACCGGGGAGCTGTTTTTT.

The chain joins TRBV7-9 to TRBJ1-1, with D maybe TRBD1 (5 bases). The CDR3 contains 13 residues. Germline assignment: CDR1 SEHNR and CDR2 FQNEAQ (reference sequence). The V end lost 5 bases, the J end lost 4 bases, and 11 bases lay between the germline ends. The CDR3 coding sequence is TGTGCCAGCAGCCGCATCGGGGGCACTGAAGCTTTCTTT. It translates to CASSRIGGTEAFF.

This clonotype was detected once. This chain joins TRBV29-1 and TRBJ1-2; D is possibly TRBD1 (5 bases). Trimming pared 6 bases from V and 2 bases from J, leaving 13 bases between. The CDR3 consists of 13 residues. CDR1 SQVTM and CDR2 ANQGSEA come from the germline V gene. This CDR3 reads CSVRSDRNYGYTF. The CDR3 DNA reads TGCAGCGTCCGATCCGACAGAAACTATGGCTACACCTTC.

This clonotype was found many times. The rearrangement uses TRBV11-3 and TRBJ2-7; possible D gene TRBD2, 5 bases. V lost 4 bases and J 2 bases, leaving 15 bases between the germline ends. Germline V gene data show CDR1 as SGHNT and CDR2 as YENEEA. The CDR3 extends over 15 amino acids. Here the CDR3 DNA reads TGTGCCAGCAGCTCCCCCGGACTGTACACCTACGAGCAGTACTTC. Translated: CASSSPGLYTYEQYF. The whole variable domain, remainder taken from reference TRBV11-3 and TRBJ2-7, is EAGVVQSPRYKIIEKKQPVAFWCNPISGHNTLYWYLQNLGQGPELLIRYENEEAVDDSQLPKDRFSAERLKGVDSTLKIQPAELGDSAVYLCASSSPGLYTYEQYFGPGTRLTVT.

Of note for this clonotype: Being one base from a much bigger clone, this may be a read error. The V call is TRBV29-1, the J call TRBJ2-5; D is ambiguous. Trimming stripped 4 bases from V and 1 base from J, with 10 bases between. CDR3 length equals 13 residues. In germline, CDR1 is SQVTM, CDR2 ANQGSEA. This CDR3 reads CSVGRATQETQYF. In nucleotides, the CDR3 is TGCAGCGTTGGACGGGCTACCCAAGAGACCCAGTACTTC.